The 27 T cell receptor beta chains reported below all come from one sample, sequenced in a study of regulatory T cells in long-lasting Graves disease. Time point meaning: persistent/refractory GD, antithyroid drugs over 5 years with positive TRAb. RNA extracted from PBMCs served as the sequencing template. With iRepertoire HTBI primers and Arm-PCR of CDR3 regions, TCR beta libraries were built. One entry per CDR3 protein results from TCRdb running MiXCR on the multiplex PCR reads. Among 400,000 to 500,000 distinct CDR3 sequences listed, approximately 22% were seen once. The material sequenced was peripheral blood mononuclear cells (PBMCs), taken when the disease was refractory, from a patient treated with antithyroid drugs. The source is a female donor with Graves disease.

The rearrangement uses TRBV12-3 or TRBV12-4 and TRBJ2-7; 8 nucleotides line up with TRBD2. The CDR3 is 15 residues long. Trimming cost V 7 bases and J 6 bases; bases outside gene matches: 14. The CDR3 protein is CASTRGGGNRGEQYF. DNA for the CDR3: TGTGCCAGCACACGGGGGGGAGGGAATCGGGGCGAGCAGTACTTC.

This clonotype showed up many times. V is TRBV12-3 or TRBV12-4 and J is TRBJ2-5; D uncertain. The CDR3 covers 15 residues. V gave up 3 bases and J gave up 0 bases, with 11 bases separating them. Written as DNA, the CDR3 is TGTGCCAGCAGTTTCAGCGCGTCGTACCAAGAGACCCAGTACTTC. This codes for CASSFSASYQETQYF.

This clonotype turned up a few times. The rearrangement joins TRBV28 to TRBJ2-1, with TRBD2 matching over 9 bases. V was clipped by 6 bases and J by 2 bases; unmatched bases: 2. The CDR3 length is 14 residues. Looked up from germline, CDR1 is MDHEN and CDR2 is SYDVKM. CDR3 nucleotide sequence: TGTGCCAGCAGGGTAGCGGGAGCCTACAATGAGCAGTTCTTC. Its protein product is CASRVAGAYNEQFF. Drawing the rest from reference TRBV28 and TRBJ2-1, the complete variable domain is DVKVTQSSRYLVKRTGEKVFLECVQDMDHENMFWYRQDPGLGLRLIYFSYDVKMKEKGDIPEGYSVSREKKERFSLILESASTNQTSMYLCASRVAGAYNEQFFGPGTRLTVL.

Many counts were recorded for this clonotype. This rearrangement joins TRBV2 to TRBJ1-4; 7 nucleotides line up with TRBD1. The CDR3 loop spans 16 amino acids. The germline CDR1 and CDR2 sequences are SNHLY and FYNNEI. J gave up 5 bases and V 4 bases, and 10 bases lay outside the gene matches. The CDR3 region is CASSGSGGPRNEKLFF. The CDR3 DNA reads as TGTGCCAGCAGTGGGTCAGGGGGGCCTAGAAATGAAAAACTGTTTTTT. The complete variable domain, with remaining parts taken from reference TRBV2 and TRBJ1-4, reads EPEVTQTPSHQVTQMGQEVILRCVPISNHLYFYWYRQILGQKVEFLVSFYNNEISEKSEIFDDQFSVERPDGSNFTLKIRSTKLEDSAMYFCASSGSGGPRNEKLFFGSGTQLSVL.

This clonotype is medium-sized in the sample. The chain carries TRBV7-9 and TRBJ2-7; 8 positions match TRBD1. Germline trimming cut 5 bases from V and 3 bases from J; bases unmatched to any gene: 6. Germline V gene data show CDR1 as SEHNR and CDR2 as FQNEAQ (reference sequence). The CDR3 consists of 14 residues. The CDR3, as DNA: TGTGCCAGCAGCCATAGGGACAGGAACTACGAGCAGTACTTC. Its translation is CASSHRDRNYEQYF.

This clonotype was observed many times. The J gene is TRBJ1-2, the V gene TRBV6-1; D not certain. Trimming removed 6 bases at V and 2 bases at J, with 13 bases between. The CDR3 runs 14 residues. Germline CDR1 is MNHNS and CDR2 is SASEGT. CDR3 coding DNA: TGTGCCAGCAGCCCCCTTTACACGAACTATGGCTACACCTTC. It codes for CASSPLYTNYGYTF.

The gene calls are TRBV29-1 and TRBJ2-2; D is perhaps TRBD1 (7 bases). V lost 1 base and J lost 6, with 18 bases in between. The CDR3 length is 16 residues. The germline V gene has CDR1 SQVTM and CDR2 ANQGSEA. The DNA for the CDR3 is TGCAGCGTTGAAGTTGTGGAGGGGGCGGTCTCCGGGGAGCTGTTTTTT. The encoded protein is CSVEVVEGAVSGELFF.

This clonotype appeared a few times. V is TRBV6-1 and J is TRBJ2-7; TRBD1 might be the D (6 bases). V lost 7 bases and J 3 bases, leaving 16 bases between the germline ends. The CDR3 is 14 amino acids. The germline V gene encodes CDR1 MNHNS and CDR2 SASEGT. DNA of the CDR3: TGTGCCAGCAATAAGGAGGACAGCTACTACGAGCAGTACTTC. Translation gives CASNKEDSYYEQYF.

The chain couples TRBV4-1 to TRBJ1-3; D may be TRBD1 (5 bases). The V and J ends lost 3 bases and 2 bases respectively, with 11 bases between them. CDR3 length: 15 amino acids. Germline CDR1 MGHRA, CDR2 YSYEKL. CDR3 amino acids: CASSQGPVTGNTIYF. The CDR3 DNA follows: TGCGCCAGCAGCCAGGGACCTGTGACTGGAAACACCATATATTTT.

This clonotype was recorded many times. The J gene is TRBJ2-7, the V gene TRBV12-3 or TRBV12-4; no clear D. The V end lost 4 bases, the J end lost 3 bases, and 16 bases lay between the germline ends. The CDR3 has 15 residues. Written as DNA, the CDR3 is TGTGCCAGCAGTTCCAGCAGAGAAGGGATCTACGAGCAGTACTTC. The encoded protein is CASSSSREGIYEQYF.

The rearrangement uses TRBV7-2 and TRBJ2-5, with D perhaps matching TRBD1 or TRBD2 (5 bases each). V lost 0 bases, J lost 1 base, and 12 bases lay in between. Germline assignment: CDR1 SGHTA and CDR2 FQGNSA. The CDR3 covers 16 residues. DNA of the CDR3: TGTGCCAGCAGCTTAGCGAGAGGGACCCTCCAAGAGACCCAGTACTTC. This encodes CASSLARGTLQETQYF.

This clonotype was recorded a few times. V is TRBV2 and J is TRBJ2-7; 9 bases align to TRBD2. The CDR3 is 14 residues long. The trim removed 5 bases at V and 7 bases at J, leaving 9 bases unmatched. Per the germline V gene, CDR1 is SNHLY and CDR2 is FYNNEI. CDR3 bases: TGTGCCAGCAGTCTTCTTGCGGGAGGGGAAGAGCAGTACTTC. It is translated as CASSLLAGGEEQYF.

J is TRBJ2-1 and V is TRBV28; a weak D match, TRBD2 (6 bases). The V and J ends lost 3 bases and 4 bases respectively, with 10 bases between them. This CDR3 spans 14 amino acids. CDR1 MDHEN and CDR2 SYDVKM come from the germline V gene. CDR3 coding DNA: TGTGCCAGCAGTTTGGGGGGAGTTTACAATGAGCAGTTCTTC. Translating it yields CASSLGGVYNEQFF.

This clonotype showed up just a few times. The chain couples TRBV6-1 to TRBJ2-7; TRBD2 aligns across 12 bases. The germline V gene encodes CDR1 MNHNS and CDR2 SASEGT. The CDR3 is made up of 15 amino acids. Trimming removed 5 bases from V and 6 bases from J; junction bases left unmatched: 8. For the CDR3, the DNA is TGTGCCAGCAGTCCCCGGACTAGCGGGATCTCCGAGCAGTACTTC. This codes for CASSPRTSGISEQYF.

This clonotype was seen a handful of times. The chain links TRBV3-1 to TRBJ1-1, with D possibly TRBD1 on 5 matching bases. CDR1 LGHDT and CDR2 YNNKEL come from the germline V gene (reference sequence). The CDR3 is 15 amino acids. V lost 0 bases, J lost 4 bases, and 12 bases lay in between. In DNA, the CDR3 is TGTGCCAGCAGCCAAGATCGGGACCTAGGCACTGAAGCTTTCTTT. It translates to CASSQDRDLGTEAFF.

This clonotype was detected ten times or more. The chain couples TRBV6-5 to TRBJ1-2, with D unclear. Germline assignment: CDR1 MNHEY and CDR2 SVGAGI. V lost 2 bases to trimming and J lost 4 bases, with 8 bases between them. The CDR3 spans 13 residues. CDR3 coding DNA: TGTGCCAGCAGTTACCGACGACTCTATGGCTACACCTTC. Its translation is CASSYRRLYGYTF.

The J gene is TRBJ1-6, the V gene TRBV10-3; D call uncertain. This CDR3 comprises 13 residues. Germline V gives CDR1 ENHRY, CDR2 SYGVKD. The V end was cut by 2 bases, the J end by 9 bases, with 8 bases between. For the CDR3, the DNA is TGTGCCATCAGTGAGACAAACAGTTCACCCCTCCACTTT. Its translation: CAISETNSSPLHF.

The chain uses TRBV14 and TRBJ2-7, with 7 nucleotides matching TRBD2. Trimming cost V 5 bases and J 6 bases; bases outside gene matches: 10. Germline CDR1 SGHDN, CDR2 FVKESK. This CDR3 region has 14 residues. The CDR3 nucleotides are TGTGCCAGCAGCTCAGTACTAGCGATTTCCGAGCAGTACTTC. Translating it yields CASSSVLAISEQYF.

The gene calls are TRBV15 and TRBJ2-4, with 11 bases lining up with TRBD1. The CDR3 totals 21 residues. Germline trimming cut 1 base from V and 2 bases from J; bases unmatched to any gene: 16. In germline, CDR1 is LNHNV, CDR2 YYDKDF (reference sequence). For the CDR3, the DNA is TGTGCCACCAGCAGAGGACTCGGACAGGGGGCTCTCCGGGCCTCCAAAAACATTCAGTACTTC. This translates into CATSRGLGQGALRASKNIQYF.

This clonotype has ten or more counts. The CDR3 region is CASSLVSQGLFGQETQYF. CDR3 DNA: TGTGCCAGCAGCTTAGTTAGCCAGGGCCTTTTCGGCCAGGAGACCCAGTACTTC. The V and J genes are TRBV7-9 and TRBJ2-5; perhaps TRBD1 as D (5 bases). From germline, CDR1 is SEHNR and CDR2 FQNEAQ (reference sequence). This CDR3 contains 18 residues. V lost 1 base and J 5 bases, leaving 23 bases between the germline ends.

This clonotype was counted at least ten times. The genes are TRBV3-1 and TRBJ2-7, with a possible D match to TRBD2 (6 bases). CDR1 is LGHDT, CDR2 YNNKEL, per germline (reference sequence). V lost 1 base and J 4 bases, leaving 20 bases between the germline ends. The CDR3 loop spans 17 amino acids. This CDR3 is CASSQVGLYPGGYEQYF. In nucleotides, the CDR3 is TGTGCCAGCAGCCAAGTCGGGCTCTACCCCGGGGGATACGAGCAGTACTTC.

The chain is built from TRBV10-3 and TRBJ1-5; 9 bases are shared with TRBD1. CDR3 length: 14 residues. Germline V gene lookup returns CDR1 ENHRY and CDR2 SYGVKD. The ends lost 4 bases at V and 3 bases at J; junction bases unmatched: 1. The CDR3 DNA follows: TGTGCCATCAGTGGGACAGGGGTCAATCAGCCCCAGCATTTT. Its protein is CAISGTGVNQPQHF.

This clonotype was recorded many times. The genes are TRBV28 and TRBJ1-3, with a possible D match to TRBD1 (5 bases). Germline-derived CDR1 and CDR2 are MDHEN and SYDVKM. Trimming took 5 bases from V and 3 from J, leaving 17 bases between them. The CDR3 is made up of 16 amino acids. CDR3 in amino acids: CASSSRKGLSGNTIYF. The CDR3 coding sequence is TGTGCCAGCAGTAGCCGCAAGGGGTTGAGTGGAAACACCATATATTTT.

This clonotype was counted only a few times. V is TRBV20-1 and J is TRBJ2-2; the D gene is possibly TRBD1 (5 bases). Germline assignment: CDR1 DFQATT and CDR2 SNEGSKA (reference sequence). The CDR3 is made up of 14 amino acids. V lost 6 bases to trimming and J lost 0 bases, with 11 bases between them. CDR3 in DNA: TGCAGTGCCGAAGACAGCTCGAACACCGGGGAGCTGTTTTTT. This sequence encodes CSAEDSSNTGELFF.

This clonotype was observed a handful of times. The chain uses TRBV12-3 or TRBV12-4 and TRBJ2-6, with D uncertain. V was trimmed by 4 bases and J by 2 bases, leaving 12 bases between them. The CDR3 runs to 16 residues. The CDR3 sequence: CASSYVGVPGANVLTF. The CDR3 DNA reads as TGTGCCAGCAGTTACGTAGGAGTGCCTGGGGCCAACGTCCTGACTTTC.

This clonotype is a singleton in its sample. The rearrangement joins TRBV3-1 to TRBJ1-5; TRBD1 agrees at 11 bases. CDR3 length equals 18 residues. V lost 0 bases to trimming and J lost 1 base; unmatched junction nucleotides: 5. Germline V gene lookup returns CDR1 LGHDT and CDR2 YNNKEL (reference sequence). CDR3 nucleotide sequence: TGTGCCAGCAGCCAAGATGGACAGGGGGCGCAGAGCAATCAGCCCCAGCATTTT. Protein sequence: CASSQDGQGAQSNQPQHF.

The rearrangement joins TRBV24-1 to TRBJ2-1, with a possible D match to TRBD2 (6 bases). V lost 7 bases, J lost 1 base, and 19 bases lay in between. The V gene's germline CDR1 is KGHDR and CDR2 SFDVKD. CDR3 length equals 17 residues. The CDR3 bases are TGTGCCACCAGCACCCAGACGGGACTCAGATCCTACAATGAGCAGTTCTTC. It translates to CATSTQTGLRSYNEQFF.